This record covers a single TCR beta chain. Its specificity is not known. The record originates from a study of shared clonotypes between healthy human individuals. General study findings and limits: The expectation was that sequencing depth would affect clonotype sharing among donors. Among non-shared clonotypes, generation probabilities were lower than among those shared by all four donors.

Every subset had its genomic DNA shared out evenly among several immunoSEQ plates. Using immunoSEQ multiplex PCR, the repertoire was profiled, and TCRdb retains in-frame clones only, with some absent. The data show about 1.1 million clones, roughly 74% seen once. Those who donated were healthy HIV-negative adults, with no recent acute infections or vaccinations reported. CDR3 size: 15 residues. Germline V lookup: CDR1 KGHSH, CDR2 LQKENI. Trimming at V came to 2 bases and at J to 2 bases, leaving 5 bases not matched to a gene. The source of this sequence is a man between 18 and 35 years old in good health. Some clones in this sample may be carry-over from other donors' samples. The chain links TRBV18 to TRBJ2-5, with 7 bases identical to TRBD2. The sequencing sample was made of memory CD4+ T cells from PBMCs. The subset: CD45RA-negative fraction. The CDR3 is CASSPGREPQETQYF. Here the CDR3 DNA reads TGTGCCAGCTCACCAGGGCGGGAGCCTCAAGAGACCCAGTACTTC.